Presented here are 2 T cell receptor beta chains from one specimen sequenced in a study of blood T cell repertoires in COVID-19. Assay: immunoSEQ multiplex PCR; the TCRdb copy retains only in-frame clones and omits some. The table has about 210,000 clones, around nine tenths seen once. Sequenced material: peripheral blood. These receptors were obtained from a middle-aged man with acute or convalescent COVID-19.

The chain is built from TRBV5-1 and TRBJ2-7; D is uncertain. The CDR3 consists of 14 residues. Germline V gives CDR1 SGHRS, CDR2 YFSETQ. The V and J ends lost 0 bases and 3 bases respectively, with 10 bases between them. Written as DNA, the CDR3 is TGCGCCAGCAGCTTGGTCCCGGTTGACTACGAGCAGTACTTC. Translating it yields CASSLVPVDYEQYF. Based on the CDR3 plus reference TRBV5-1 and TRBJ2-7, the full variable domain is KAGVTQTPRYLIKTRGQQVTLSCSPISGHRSVSWYQQTPGQGLQFLFEYFSETQRNKGNFPGRFSGRQFSNSRSEMNVSTLELGDSALYLCASSLVPVDYEQYFGPGTRLTVT.

Only one count was recorded for this clone. V is TRBV7-9 and J is TRBJ2-1; no firm D call. CDR1 SEHNR and CDR2 FQNEAQ come from the germline V gene (reference sequence). The CDR3 length is 15 residues. Deletions cut 2 bases from V and 0 bases from J, with 8 bases between. The CDR3 is CASSLIRSSYNEQFF. In nucleotides, the CDR3 is TGTGCCAGCAGCTTAATCCGGAGCTCCTACAATGAGCAGTTCTTC.